This T cell receptor beta chain originates from a study of chemoradiotherapy in HPV16-positive cancers. This CDR3 is built from 15 residues. Germline V gene data show CDR1 as SGHNT and CDR2 as YENEEA. V lost 0 bases and J lost 3; bases outside the gene matches: 4. Profiled with immunoSEQ multiplex PCR; TCRdb holds only in-frame clones, not every one. The sample lists roughly 30,000 clones; approximately 90% were seen once. Repeated repertoire sampling spanned the course of chemoradiotherapy. The rearrangement links TRBV11-3 to TRBJ1-1; 7 nucleotides agree with TRBD1. This material consisted of blood, taken from a patient who underwent chemoradiotherapy. This sequence was found in a human donor with HPV-associated anogenital cancer. The CDR3 region is CASSLDHQGDTEAFF. In DNA, the CDR3 is TGTGCCAGCAGCTTAGATCATCAGGGGGACACTGAAGCTTTCTTT.